This T cell receptor (beta chain) was retrieved from a study of technical replicates of blood from several donors. This CDR3 is 11 amino acids long. Germline CDR1 MNHEY, CDR2 SMNVEV (reference sequence). The V gene lost 8 bases and the J gene lost 9 bases, with 8 bases spanning the gap. Libraries were prepared by immunoSEQ multiplex PCR; TCRdb keeps only in-frame clonotypes and omits some of them. The sample lists about 88,000 clones; around 94% were seen once. This rearrangement joins TRBV27 to TRBJ1-6; D is unresolved. Material for sequencing was T cells isolated from PBMCs. This TCR was recovered from a human donor in good health. CDR3 bases: TGTGCCAGCGGGTACAGTTCACCCCTCCACTTT. It codes for CASGYSSPLHF.